These 13 T cell receptor beta chains originate from one sample sequenced in a study of early T cells in non-severe SARS-CoV-2 infection. From the 5' RACE reads, TCRdb called clonotypes with MiXCR, one entry per CDR3 protein. The profile shows tens of thousands of distinct CDR3 sequences, around 15% of them singletons. The material sequenced was whole blood. The receptors shown here come from an adult who was a healthcare worker with PCR-confirmed SARS-CoV-2 infection or an uninfected control (not recorded which).

This clonotype was counted many times. The gene calls are TRBV7-9 and TRBJ1-1, with 7 nucleotides matching TRBD1. Trimming removed 6 bases from V and 4 bases from J; junction bases left unmatched: 5. There are 13 residues in the CDR3. Germline lookup yields CDR1 SEHNR and CDR2 FQNEAQ (reference sequence). The CDR3 DNA reads TGTGCCAGCAGTACCCAGGGGGTCACTGAAGCTTTCTTT. Protein sequence: CASSTQGVTEAFF.

V and J are TRBV6-2 or TRBV6-3 and TRBJ2-3; 13 bases align to TRBD2. In germline, CDR1 is MNHEY, CDR2 SVGEGT. The CDR3 contains 16 residues. With 6 bases clipped from V and 4 bases from J, the junction kept 7 bases outside the gene matches. The chain's CDR3 is CASRSPTSGGADTQYF. The CDR3 DNA follows: TGTGCCAGCAGATCCCCTACTAGCGGGGGGGCAGATACGCAGTATTTT.

A few counts support this clonotype. This rearrangement joins TRBV24-1 to TRBJ1-5; possible D gene TRBD1, 6 bases. Per the germline V gene, CDR1 is KGHDR and CDR2 is SFDVKD. V dropped 12 bases and J dropped 7 bases, with 18 bases sitting between them. The CDR3 sequence is 13 residues long. The CDR3 coding sequence is TGTGCCGCGGGGGCGGGGAGTAAGCAGCCCCAGCATTTT. Residues: CAAGAGSKQPQHF.

V gene TRBV7-6 combines with J gene TRBJ2-1; tentatively, D is TRBD1 (6 bases). The CDR3 consists of 12 residues. V was pared by 8 bases and J by 5 bases, with 10 bases between. Per the germline V gene, CDR1 is SGHVS and CDR2 is FNYEAQ. The CDR3: CASGDTNNEQFF. The CDR3, as DNA: TGTGCCAGCGGGGACACTAACAATGAGCAGTTCTTC.

This clonotype showed up many times. The V gene is TRBV12-3 or TRBV12-4, the J gene TRBJ1-5; 9 bases agree with TRBD1. The trim removed 6 bases at V and 6 bases at J, leaving 6 bases unmatched. This CDR3 is 14 amino acids long. The CDR3 loop reads CASSPTGGPQPQHF. DNA of the CDR3: TGTGCCAGCAGCCCGACAGGGGGTCCTCAGCCCCAGCATTTT.

This chain uses TRBV9 with TRBJ1-1; D ambiguous. The V and J ends lost 3 bases and 5 bases respectively, with 20 bases between them. Germline V gene data show CDR1 as SGDLS and CDR2 as YYNGEE. This CDR3 has 16 amino acids. This CDR3 is CASSAQSLGGGTEAFF. Here the CDR3 DNA reads TGTGCCAGCAGCGCTCAATCACTGGGAGGCGGGACTGAAGCTTTCTTT.

The genes are TRBV11-2 and TRBJ1-1; 7 positions match TRBD1. V lost 5 bases to trimming and J lost 7 bases; unmatched junction nucleotides: 4. Per germline, CDR1 SGHAT and CDR2 FQNNGV. The CDR3 has 12 residues. In DNA, the CDR3 is TGTGCCAGCAGCAAGACAGGGAATGAAGCTTTCTTT. It codes for CASSKTGNEAFF.

This clonotype occurred a few times. This rearrangement joins TRBV20-1 to TRBJ1-1, with unresolved D. Germline V gene sequence: CDR1 DFQATT, CDR2 SNEGSKA (reference sequence). This CDR3 comprises 14 residues. With 5 bases removed from V and 9 bases from J, the gap between germline ends came to 22 bases. CDR3 in DNA: TGCAGTGCTTCGCGGGGAGGGCCCCGCACCCAAGCTTTCTTT. Protein: CSASRGGPRTQAFF.

This clonotype has a handful of counts. V gene TRBV7-2 combines with J gene TRBJ2-2, with D possibly being TRBD1 or TRBD2 (5 bases each). This CDR3 is built from 15 residues. The V gene lost 4 bases and the J gene lost 0 bases, with 9 bases spanning the gap. Per the germline V gene, CDR1 is SGHTA and CDR2 is FQGNSA. The DNA for the CDR3 is TGTGCCAGCAGCTCGGGACGGTCGAACACCGGGGAGCTGTTTTTT. It encodes CASSSGRSNTGELFF.

The chain recombines TRBV27 with TRBJ1-6; 7 bases are a match to TRBD1. Germline lookup yields CDR1 MNHEY and CDR2 SMNVEV (reference sequence). The length of the CDR3 is 14 residues. Trimming cost V 1 base and J 9 bases; bases outside gene matches: 3. The CDR3, as DNA: TGTGCCAGCAGTTTATATGAGGGGGCTTCACCCCTCCACTTT. This gives the protein CASSLYEGASPLHF.

The sample holds a few counts of this clonotype. The chain employs TRBV7-9 and TRBJ2-1; D gene ambiguous. The CDR3 is 12 amino acids. V lost 5 bases and J 6 bases, leaving 8 bases between the germline ends. From germline, CDR1 is SEHNR and CDR2 FQNEAQ (reference sequence). CDR3 residues: CASSNTLNEQFF. The DNA for the CDR3 is TGTGCCAGCAGCAACACTCTCAATGAGCAGTTCTTC.

This clonotype was detected only a few times. The gene calls are TRBV18 and TRBJ1-1; 10 nucleotides agree with TRBD1. V trimming: 0 bases; J trimming: 4 bases; junction bases outside the gene matches: 2. Germline V CDR1 and CDR2: KGHSH, LQKENI. The CDR3 spans 15 residues. The CDR3 coding sequence is TGTGCCAGCTCACCACCTAGGACAGGGGGCACTGAAGCTTTCTTT. It encodes CASSPPRTGGTEAFF. Filled out from reference TRBV18 and TRBJ1-1, the complete variable domain reads NAGVMQNPRHLVRRRGQEARLRCSPMKGHSHVYWYRQLPEEGLKFMVYLQKENIIDESGMPKERFSAEFPKEGPSILRIQQVVRGDSAAYFCASSPPRTGGTEAFFGQGTRLTVV.

This clonotype has a handful of counts. The genes are TRBV28 and TRBJ2-7; no clear D. The CDR3 has 11 amino acids. Deletions cut 3 bases from V and 5 bases from J, with 5 bases between. The germline V gene encodes CDR1 MDHEN and CDR2 SYDVKM. CDR3 bases: TGTGCCAGCAGTTTGGGAAACGAGCAGTACTTC. Protein: CASSLGNEQYF.